This TCR beta chain was identified during a study of blood T cell repertoires in COVID-19. The J segment lost 5 bases and the V segment lost 3 bases, leaving 5 bases of the junction unmatched. The CDR3 length is 14 residues. CDR1 is MDHEN, CDR2 SYDVKM, per germline. Clones were read by immunoSEQ multiplex PCR, and TCRdb kept only the in-frame ones, dropping some. The table has 55,000 to 90,000 clones, roughly nine tenths seen once. The sequence derives from a woman aged 55-70 years with acute or convalescent COVID-19. Sample: peripheral blood. The genes are TRBV28 and TRBJ2-5, with TRBD2 matching over 8 bases. This CDR3 reads CASSFGQRGETQYF. The CDR3 DNA sequence: TGTGCCAGCAGTTTCGGGCAGCGGGGGGAGACCCAGTACTTC.